This T cell receptor beta chain derives from a study of T cells in Graves' hyperthyroidism and ophthalmopathy. Study findings and constraints: A model using 13 V-J features told ophthalmopathy apart from stable hyperthyroidism.

As for this clonotype: Its antigen is not identified.

CDR1 and CDR2 (germline): MNHEY, SMNVEV (reference sequence). Trimming removed 4 bases at V and 6 bases at J, with 22 bases between. CDR3 length: 16 residues. Clinical symptoms, serum thyroxine, TRAb, thyroid ultrasound and orbital computed tomography established diagnosis. Template material for amplifying TCR beta CDR3 regions consisted of RNA transcripts. A set of HTBI primers served as the primers for a first-round RT-PCR of the TCR CDR3. TCRdb analysed the multiplex PCR reads with MiXCR anew, one entry per CDR3 protein. This table has fewer than 600,000 distinct CDR3 sequences, 12% to 15% appearing once.

The sequenced sample consisted of blood. This chain connects TRBV27 to TRBJ2-7; no clear D gene. The receptor comes from a woman in her forties with Graves' hyperthyroidism. The CDR3 protein is CASSSLLTARPSEQYF. The CDR3 region has the DNA TGTGCCAGCAGTTCCCTCCTAACGGCAAGGCCCTCCGAGCAGTACTTC.